The 31 T cell receptor beta chains listed next were all sequenced from one sample in a study of T cell responses to AZD1222 COVID-19 vaccine. Sequencing was performed with immunoSEQ multiplex PCR; in TCRdb, only in-frame clones are kept and a portion is missing. Of tens of thousands of clones detected, approximately 89% appear once; the ten largest clones hold over 2%. The input for sequencing was peripheral blood, taken on day 0 of AZD1222 vaccination. Receptor source: an adult in good health.

The chain joins TRBV5-1 to TRBJ1-1; no clear D gene. This CDR3 has 16 residues. The ends were cut back, 0 bases at V and 1 base at J, with 13 bases in the middle. Per germline, CDR1 SGHRS and CDR2 YFSETQ. CDR3 amino acids: CASSLAVGGTNTEAFF. The CDR3 DNA reads TGCGCCAGCAGCTTGGCGGTCGGCGGAACGAACACTGAAGCTTTCTTT.

The chain couples TRBV2 to TRBJ1-6, with TRBD1 identical over 9 bases. CDR3 length: 15 residues. Germline V gene lookup returns CDR1 SNHLY and CDR2 FYNNEI. J gave up 9 bases and V 6 bases, and 9 bases lay outside the gene matches. CDR3 residues: CASRNEGTGTSPLHF. CDR3 in DNA: TGTGCCAGCAGGAACGAGGGGACAGGGACTTCACCCCTCCACTTT.

The DNA for the CDR3 is TGTGCCAGCAGCTTGGGGACAGGGCTCTACGAGCAGTACTTC. This encodes CASSLGTGLYEQYF. This rearrangement joins TRBV5-4 to TRBJ2-7; 8 nucleotides line up with TRBD1. V gave up 0 bases and J gave up 3 bases; unmatched junction bases: 2. CDR3 size: 14 residues. Germline CDR1 reads SGHNT; CDR2 reads YYREEE (reference sequence).

The chain combines TRBV19 with TRBJ2-5, with TRBD1 matching over 7 bases. J lost 2 bases, V lost 4 bases, and 7 bases had no gene match. The CDR3 extends over 15 amino acids. CDR1 and CDR2 (germline): LNHDA, SQIVND (reference sequence). CDR3 residues: CASSKSGTAQETQYF. For the CDR3, the DNA is TGTGCCAGTAGTAAATCCGGGACAGCTCAAGAGACCCAGTACTTC. Combining the CDR3 with reference TRBV19 and TRBJ2-5 gives the whole variable domain DGGITQSPKYLFRKEGQNVTLSCEQNLNHDAMYWYRQDPGQGLRLIYYSQIVNDFQKGDIAEGYSVSREKKESFPLTVTSAQKNPTAFYLCASSKSGTAQETQYFGPGTRLLVL.

This chain links TRBV6-5 with TRBJ1-2, with D tentatively TRBD1 (6 bases). Germline lookup yields CDR1 MNHEY and CDR2 SVGAGI. Trimming shortened V by 6 bases and J by 7 bases, and 15 bases separated the two germline ends. The CDR3 runs 13 residues. The chain's CDR3 is CASRQSQGGGYTF. CDR3 DNA: TGTGCCAGCAGACAATCACAGGGTGGTGGCTACACCTTC.

The chain has TRBV7-2 and TRBJ1-2, with a weak D call TRBD1 (5 bases). Germline CDR1 and CDR2: SGHTA and FQGNSA. V was pared by 5 bases and J by 6 bases, with 13 bases between. The CDR3 length is 13 residues. CDR3: CASSAGTPNGYTF. The CDR3 DNA follows: TGTGCCAGCAGCGCCGGGACTCCCAATGGCTACACCTTC.

The V call is TRBV6-5, the J call TRBJ2-2; D is perhaps TRBD1 (6 bases). Germline loops: CDR1 MNHEY, CDR2 SVGAGI. The CDR3 runs 14 residues. Deletions cut 7 bases from V and 6 bases from J, with 15 bases between. As DNA, the CDR3 is TGTGCCAGCAAACAGGGCCCGGTGGCCGGGGAGCTGTTTTTT. Translated, it gives CASKQGPVAGELFF.

This sequence joins TRBV13 and TRBJ2-3; 9 bases match TRBD1. The CDR3 has 15 residues. Unmatched junction bases numbered 1, after V lost 3 bases and J lost 0 bases. CDR1 is PRHDT and CDR2 is FYEKMQ in the germline V gene (reference sequence). The CDR3 here is CASSFDRGSTDTQYF. In DNA, the CDR3 is TGTGCCAGCAGCTTCGACAGGGGGAGCACAGATACGCAGTATTTT.

The chain carries TRBV5-5 and TRBJ1-1; 8 bases map to TRBD1. This CDR3 spans 14 amino acids. J lost 2 bases, V lost 3 bases, and 3 bases had no gene match. Germline CDR1 is SGHKS and CDR2 is YYEKEE (reference sequence). The CDR3 sequence is CASSSDRGNTEAFF. DNA of the CDR3: TGTGCCAGCAGCTCCGACAGGGGAAACACTGAAGCTTTCTTT.

This chain connects TRBV7-2 to TRBJ2-7; D unresolved. CDR1 and CDR2 from the germline V gene are SGHTA and FQGNSA. The CDR3 length is 15 residues. V dropped 0 bases and J dropped 0 bases, with 9 bases sitting between them. CDR3 nucleotides: TGTGCCAGCAGCTTAGCGGCGGTTAGCTCCTACGAGCAGTACTTC. Amino acids: CASSLAAVSSYEQYF.

V gene TRBV30 combines with J gene TRBJ2-5, with TRBD2 matching 14 bases. V was clipped by 3 bases and J by 4 bases; unmatched bases: 4. This CDR3 has 15 amino acids. CDR1 is GTSNPN and CDR2 is SVGIG in the germline V gene (reference sequence). CDR3 nucleotides: TGTGCCTGGAGGACTAGCGGGGGGGCCGTAGAGACCCAGTACTTC. Residues: CAWRTSGGAVETQYF.

The rearrangement uses TRBV24-1 and TRBJ2-7; tentatively, D is TRBD1 (6 bases). The V gene's germline CDR1 is KGHDR and CDR2 SFDVKD. Trimming removed 8 bases from V and 2 bases from J, with 12 bases in between. The CDR3 extends over 13 amino acids. CDR3 in DNA: TGTGCCACCAACCCGGGACAACCCTACGAGCAGTACTTC. It encodes CATNPGQPYEQYF.

CDR3 protein: CASSRLALREGNEQFF. The CDR3 region has the DNA TGTGCCAGCAGTAGACTAGCTTTGAGGGAAGGCAATGAGCAGTTCTTC. This chain connects TRBV2 to TRBJ2-1, with 7 bases fitting TRBD2. J gave up 6 bases and V 5 bases, and 13 bases lay outside the gene matches. Germline V gives CDR1 SNHLY, CDR2 FYNNEI. The CDR3 contains 16 residues.

This clone was seen once. Distinct nucleotide sequences in the sample also encode this CDR3. V and J are TRBV18 and TRBJ1-5; D gene unclear. This CDR3 contains 13 residues. Germline values: CDR1 KGHSH, CDR2 LQKENI. Trimming left V 3 bases short and J 3 bases short, with 6 bases between. CDR3 region: CASSPAANQPQHF. As DNA, the CDR3 is TGTGCCAGCTCACCGGCAGCCAATCAGCCCCAGCATTTT. Supplemented by reference TRBV18 and TRBJ1-5, the full variable domain reads NAGVMQNPRHLVRRRGQEARLRCSPMKGHSHVYWYRQLPEEGLKFMVYLQKENIIDESGMPKERFSAEFPKEGPSILRIQQVVRGDSAAYFCASSPAANQPQHFGDGTRLSIL.

This chain uses TRBV6-5 with TRBJ2-7, with TRBD2 as a possible D gene (5 bases). The CDR3 length is 15 residues. V was shortened by 6 bases and J by 3 bases, with 18 bases between the two germline ends. The germline gives CDR1 MNHEY, CDR2 SVGAGI. The CDR3 coding sequence is TGTGCCAGCAGAGTAGAGGGTAGGGCCCACTACGAGCAGTACTTC. Amino acid sequence: CASRVEGRAHYEQYF.

The chain uses TRBV30 and TRBJ2-7, with TRBD1 identical over 9 bases. There are 13 residues in the CDR3. Germline V gives CDR1 GTSNPN, CDR2 SVGIG (reference sequence). The V gene end was trimmed by 4 bases and the J gene end by 3 bases; junction bases not matched to a gene: 4. For the CDR3, the DNA is TGTGCCTGGACCCCGGGACAGGGCTACGAGCAGTACTTC. Encoded protein: CAWTPGQGYEQYF.

The gene calls are TRBV10-3 and TRBJ1-2; 9 bases map to TRBD1. The CDR3 extends over 17 amino acids. In germline, CDR1 is ENHRY, CDR2 SYGVKD. The J segment lost 4 bases and the V segment lost 2 bases, leaving 11 bases of the junction unmatched. In nucleotides, the CDR3 is TGTGCCATCAGTGAGCCACTACGGACAGGGGTTCGCTATGGCTACACCTTC. Its protein product is CAISEPLRTGVRYGYTF.

The chain uses TRBV18 and TRBJ1-1, with D possibly being TRBD1 (6 bases). Looked up from germline, CDR1 is KGHSH and CDR2 is LQKENI. The CDR3 is 15 residues long. The V end lost 2 bases, the J end lost 4 bases, and 14 bases lay between the germline ends. CDR3 sequence (DNA): TGTGCCAGCTCACCAACCTCAGGGGTGACCACTGAAGCTTTCTTT. This gives the protein CASSPTSGVTTEAFF.

The chain carries TRBV15 and TRBJ1-3; the D is unclear. CDR1 LNHNV and CDR2 YYDKDF come from the germline V gene (reference sequence). V shed 0 bases and J shed 0 bases, with 15 bases lying between them. This CDR3 spans 18 amino acids. CDR3 loop: CATSRDLMEGFSGNTIYF. The CDR3 DNA sequence: TGTGCCACCAGCAGAGATCTAATGGAGGGCTTCTCTGGAAACACCATATATTTT. Drawing the rest from reference TRBV15 and TRBJ1-3, the complete variable domain is DAMVIQNPRYQVTQFGKPVTLSCSQTLNHNVMYWYQQKSSQAPKLLFHYYDKDFNNEADTPDNFQSRRPNTSFCFLDIRSPGLGDTAMYLCATSRDLMEGFSGNTIYFGEGSWLTVV.

This sequence joins TRBV12-3 or TRBV12-4 and TRBJ2-1, with D tentatively TRBD2 (6 bases). The CDR3 runs 12 residues. V dropped 3 bases and J dropped 7 bases, with 7 bases sitting between them. CDR3 protein: CASSFGGNEQFF. CDR3 nucleotide sequence: TGTGCCAGCAGTTTCGGGGGTAATGAGCAGTTCTTC.

The chain employs TRBV15 and TRBJ2-4; D gene unclear. Germline V lookup: CDR1 LNHNV, CDR2 YYDKDF (reference sequence). The CDR3 runs 15 residues. V lost 5 bases to trimming and J lost 0 bases, with 11 bases between them. The CDR3 protein is CATSDHQPAKNIQYF. CDR3 nucleotides: TGTGCCACCAGCGACCACCAACCAGCCAAAAACATTCAGTACTTC.

The V and J genes are TRBV10-2 and TRBJ2-3, with TRBD2 identical over 14 bases. CDR1 is WSHSY and CDR2 is SAAADI in the germline V gene. The V and J ends lost 0 bases and 4 bases, in that order; junction bases with no gene match: 3. The CDR3 loop spans 17 amino acids. CDR3 sequence reads: CASSESRLAGGPDTQYF. In DNA, the CDR3 is TGCGCCAGCAGTGAGTCGCGACTAGCGGGGGGGCCAGATACGCAGTATTTT.

The chain couples TRBV19 to TRBJ2-7, with TRBD1 matching over 10 bases. V shed 6 bases, J shed 6 bases, and the junction held 8 bases outside the gene matches. Germline CDR1 is LNHDA and CDR2 is SQIVND (reference sequence). The CDR3 sequence is 14 residues long. The CDR3 DNA reads as TGTGCCAGTAGCACGACAGGGGGCCCTCTCGAGCAGTACTTC. Protein product: CASSTTGGPLEQYF.

The genes are TRBV21-1 and TRBJ1-4; the table gives TRBD1 as D, unverified against the DNA. TRBV21-1 is a pseudogene. This CDR3 is 16 amino acids long. CDR3 sequence reads: CASSKEHRERNEKLFF. The CDR3, as DNA: TGTGCCAGCAGCAAAGAACACAGGGAACGAAATGAAAAACTGTTTTTT.

This clone has only one observation. The chain links TRBV3-1 (or the pseudogene TRBV3-2) to TRBJ1-2; no clear D. CDR1 is LGHDT, CDR2 YNNKEL, per germline (reference sequence). Trimming removed 4 bases from V and 8 bases from J, with 8 bases in between. CDR3 length equals 11 residues. CDR3 DNA: TGTGCCAGCAGCCGTGGTAGCGGCTACACCTTC. The encoded protein is CASSRGSGYTF.

V is TRBV7-8 and J is TRBJ1-2; TRBD1 agrees at 8 bases. The CDR3 is made up of 15 amino acids. After removal of 5 bases from V and 7 bases from J, the junction contained 12 bases not matched to a gene. CDR1 SGHVS and CDR2 FQNEAQ come from the germline V gene. CDR3 sequence (DNA): TGTGCCAGCAGCCTCCGCACGGACAGGGTGGCTGGCTACACCTTC. It codes for CASSLRTDRVAGYTF.

This chain joins TRBV19 and TRBJ2-2; 7 nucleotides align to TRBD2. Germline V gene lookup returns CDR1 LNHDA and CDR2 SQIVND (reference sequence). V lost 5 bases, J lost 3 bases, and 3 bases stayed unmatched. The CDR3 contains 14 residues. The CDR3: CASSWTSDTGELFF. In nucleotides, the CDR3 is TGTGCCAGTAGTTGGACTAGTGACACCGGGGAGCTGTTTTTT. Using reference TRBV19 and TRBJ2-2 for the parts outside the CDR3, the full variable domain is DGGITQSPKYLFRKEGQNVTLSCEQNLNHDAMYWYRQDPGQGLRLIYYSQIVNDFQKGDIAEGYSVSREKKESFPLTVTSAQKNPTAFYLCASSWTSDTGELFFGEGSRLTVL.

V is TRBV6-5 and J is TRBJ2-7; 10 positions match TRBD1. Trimming removed 4 bases from V and 3 bases from J; junction bases left unmatched: 6. Germline V gives CDR1 MNHEY, CDR2 SVGAGI. This CDR3 contains 15 residues. As DNA, the CDR3 is TGTGCCAGCAGTTTATGGACAGGGGGAGGCTACGAGCAGTACTTC. As protein: CASSLWTGGGYEQYF.

The chain recombines TRBV25-1 with TRBJ2-2, with 9 bases that match TRBD1. The length of the CDR3 is 15 residues. Germline lookup yields CDR1 MGHDK and CDR2 SYGVNS. J gave up 4 bases and V 5 bases, and 5 bases lay outside the gene matches. The CDR3 reads CASSIQGAVTGELFF. CDR3 nucleotide sequence: TGTGCCAGCAGTATACAGGGGGCGGTCACCGGGGAGCTGTTTTTT.

The rearrangement uses TRBV28 and TRBJ1-5, with 7 bases matching TRBD1. The CDR3 has 18 amino acids. CDR1 is MDHEN and CDR2 is SYDVKM in the germline V gene. V lost 6 bases, J lost 2 bases, and 16 bases stayed unmatched. The CDR3 here is CASRPGGGAYRGNQPQHF. In nucleotides, the CDR3 is TGTGCCAGCAGGCCGGGAGGGGGCGCCTATCGGGGCAATCAGCCCCAGCATTTT.

In DNA form, the CDR3 reads TGCGCCAGCAGCCAGGGCCTTGATCCTAGCTACGAGCAGTACTTC. It encodes CASSQGLDPSYEQYF. The chain recombines TRBV4-1 with TRBJ2-7; D is unclear. Per the germline V gene, CDR1 is MGHRA and CDR2 is YSYEKL. V was shortened by 3 bases and J by 3 bases, with 15 bases between the two germline ends. CDR3 length equals 15 residues.